The entry that follows covers one T cell receptor (beta chain) sequence. The data stem from a study of blood T cell repertoires in COVID-19. Across the whole study: Sources were T cells, B-cell-depleted T cells, or PBMCs; the material itself was cDNA or gDNA.

V gave up 2 bases and J gave up 6 bases, with 8 bases separating them. The germline gives CDR1 KGHSH, CDR2 LQKENI. The CDR3 is 14 amino acids. Original methodology: The assay estimated nucleated cells by amplifying reference gene primers. Sequencing was performed with immunoSEQ multiplex PCR; in TCRdb, only in-frame clones are kept and a portion is missing. V, J and clone size are taken as reported in that table, and D and trimming were inferred from the DNA itself. This table has roughly 350,000 clones, 87% appearing once. The TCR was taken from a woman between 45 and 60 years old with COVID-19, enrolled during active disease. The specimen was peripheral blood. The chain is built from TRBV18 and TRBJ1-6; D remains unclear. The CDR3 sequence is CASSPGQTNSPLHF. CDR3 DNA sequence: TGTGCCAGCTCACCAGGGCAGACTAATTCACCCCTCCACTTT.